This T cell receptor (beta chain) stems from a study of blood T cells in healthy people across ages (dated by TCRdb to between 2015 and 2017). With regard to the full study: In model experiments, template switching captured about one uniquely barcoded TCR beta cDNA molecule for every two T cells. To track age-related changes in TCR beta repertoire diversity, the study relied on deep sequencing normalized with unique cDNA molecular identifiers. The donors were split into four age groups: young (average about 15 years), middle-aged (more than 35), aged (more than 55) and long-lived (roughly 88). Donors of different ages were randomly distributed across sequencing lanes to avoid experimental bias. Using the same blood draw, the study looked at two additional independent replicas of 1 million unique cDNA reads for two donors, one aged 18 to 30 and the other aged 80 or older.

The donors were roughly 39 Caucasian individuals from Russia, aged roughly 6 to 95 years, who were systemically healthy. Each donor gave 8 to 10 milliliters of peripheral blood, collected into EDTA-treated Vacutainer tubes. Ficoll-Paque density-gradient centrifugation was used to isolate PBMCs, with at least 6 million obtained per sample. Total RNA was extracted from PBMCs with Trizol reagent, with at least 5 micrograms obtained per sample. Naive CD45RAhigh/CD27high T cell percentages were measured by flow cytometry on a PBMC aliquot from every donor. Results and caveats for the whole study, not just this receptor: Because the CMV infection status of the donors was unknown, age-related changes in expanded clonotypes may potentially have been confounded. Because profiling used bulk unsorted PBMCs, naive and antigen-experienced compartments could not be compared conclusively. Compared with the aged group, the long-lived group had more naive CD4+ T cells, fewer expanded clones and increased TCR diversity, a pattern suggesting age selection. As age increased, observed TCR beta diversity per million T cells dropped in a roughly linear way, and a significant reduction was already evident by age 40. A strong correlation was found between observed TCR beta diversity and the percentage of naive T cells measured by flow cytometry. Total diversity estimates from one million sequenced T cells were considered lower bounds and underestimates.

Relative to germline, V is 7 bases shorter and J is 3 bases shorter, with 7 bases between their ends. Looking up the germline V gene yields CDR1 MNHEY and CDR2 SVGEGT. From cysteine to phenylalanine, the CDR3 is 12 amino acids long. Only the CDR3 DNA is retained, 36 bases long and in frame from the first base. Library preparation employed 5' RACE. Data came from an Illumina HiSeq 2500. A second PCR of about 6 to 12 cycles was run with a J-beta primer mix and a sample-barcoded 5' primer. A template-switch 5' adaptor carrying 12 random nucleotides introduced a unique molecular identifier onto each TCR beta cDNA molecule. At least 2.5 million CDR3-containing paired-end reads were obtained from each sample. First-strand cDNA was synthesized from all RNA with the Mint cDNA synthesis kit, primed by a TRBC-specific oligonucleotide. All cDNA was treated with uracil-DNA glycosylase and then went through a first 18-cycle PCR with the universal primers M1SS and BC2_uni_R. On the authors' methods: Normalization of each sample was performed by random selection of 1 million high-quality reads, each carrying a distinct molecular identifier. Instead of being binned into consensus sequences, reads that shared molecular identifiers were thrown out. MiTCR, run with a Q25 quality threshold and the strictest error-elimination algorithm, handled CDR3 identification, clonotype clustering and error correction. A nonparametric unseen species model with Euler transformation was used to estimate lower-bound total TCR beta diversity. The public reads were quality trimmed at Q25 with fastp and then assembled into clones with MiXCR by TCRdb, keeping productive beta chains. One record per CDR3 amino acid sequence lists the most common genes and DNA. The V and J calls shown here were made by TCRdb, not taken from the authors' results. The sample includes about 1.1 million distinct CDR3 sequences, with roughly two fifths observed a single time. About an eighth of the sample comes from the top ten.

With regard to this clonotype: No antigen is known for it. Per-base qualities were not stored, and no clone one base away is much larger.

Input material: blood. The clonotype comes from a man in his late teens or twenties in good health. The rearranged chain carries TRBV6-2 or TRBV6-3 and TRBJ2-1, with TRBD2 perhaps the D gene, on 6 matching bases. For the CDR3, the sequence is CASKEGYNEQFF. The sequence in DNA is TGTGCCAGCAAGGAGGGCTACAATGAGCAGTTCTTC.